The text below deals with one T cell receptor (beta chain). This sample stems from a study of blood T cell repertoires in COVID-19. Germline V lookup: CDR1 MNHNY, CDR2 SVGAGI (reference sequence). CDR3 length: 15 amino acids. Trimming cost V 5 bases and J 9 bases; bases outside gene matches: 7. Generated by immunoSEQ multiplex PCR, the TCRdb table keeps only in-frame clones and is missing some. The table records 250,000 to 300,000 clones, about 88% of them present only once. Exposed participants encountered a COVID-19 case during the 2 weeks preceding study entry. The sequence was obtained from a woman between 45 and 65 years old who had been exposed to COVID-19. The sample taken for sequencing was PBMCs or T cells enriched from blood (not recorded which). V gene TRBV6-6 combines with J gene TRBJ1-6; 10 positions agree with TRBD1. The CDR3 DNA is TGTGCCAGCAGTCCCGACAGGGGGCAAGGTTCACCCCTCCACTTT. Residues: CASSPDRGQGSPLHF.